This T cell receptor beta chain emerged from a study of breast tumors, draining lymph nodes, adjacent tissues. CDR3 size: 18 residues. Per the germline V gene, CDR1 is SGDLS and CDR2 is YYNGEE. V was pared by 4 bases and J by 7 bases, with 27 bases between. The lymph nodes were axillary draining lymph nodes from breast cancer patients. TCRdb re-called the multiplex PCR reads through MiXCR, storing one row per CDR3 protein. Seen here are about 200,000 distinct CDR3 sequences, 31% observed once, and the top ten hold 4% to 5.5%. The specimen was axillary lymph node tissue. This chain links TRBV9 with TRBJ1-5; maybe TRBD1 (6 bases). This sequence was found in a female donor with breast cancer. Some clones in this sample may be carry-over from other donors' samples. The CDR3 coding sequence is TGTGCCAGCAGCTTCGGGACTAGCGGGGGGGCTAGAGAGCAGCCCCAGCATTTT. This codes for CASSFGTSGGAREQPQHF.